The text below deals with one TCR beta chain. Its antigen remains unknown. Assay used: immunoSEQ multiplex PCR; TCRdb lists only in-frame clones, some missing. The profile shows fewer than 95,000 clones, approximately 91% of them singletons. This record belongs to a study of T cell responses to AZD1222 COVID-19 vaccine. Study-level findings and limits: The repertoires were collected only after the peak T cell response. Among AZD1222 vaccinees, only five to seven were seropositive at baseline. Spike was spanned by vaccine-associated CD4 TCRs, which were dominant at 160-218 and 743-854.

Source: peripheral blood, taken 28 days after the second AZD1222 dose. This TCR derives from an adult who received the AZD1222 COVID-19 vaccine.

The CDR3 protein is CASSSQAGGPYNEQFF. CDR3 coding DNA: TGTGCCAGCAGCTCCCAGGCTGGGGGCCCCTACAATGAGCAGTTCTTC. The rearrangement joins TRBV21-1 to TRBJ2-1; the D call in the table, TRBD1, was not verified against the DNA. TRBV21-1 is a pseudogene locus. The CDR3 loop spans 16 amino acids.